This entry lists 32 T cell receptor beta chains sequenced from one sample in a study of cytomegalovirus exposure and HLA in healthy donors. PCR was performed using 60 Vbeta and 13 Jbeta primers. Repertoires were generated with immunoSEQ multiplex PCR, while TCRdb's copy carries only in-frame clones and drops some. The data contain roughly 130,000 clones, roughly four fifths of them singletons. Sequencing was performed on PBMCs. The receptors here all came from a male donor in good health and CMV-seropositive.

A word on this clone: This likely traces to a read error, being one base from a far larger clone. The chain uses TRBV13 and TRBJ2-1; D possibly corresponds to TRBD1 (6 bases). CDR1 and CDR2 (germline): PRHDT, FYEKMQ (reference sequence). This CDR3 comprises 17 residues. CDR3 DNA sequence: TGTGCCAGCAGCTTAGAAAGGGGGAGTAACCCCTACAATGACCAGTTCTTC. It translates to CASSLERGSNPYNDQFF. Full variable domain (remainder filled in from reference TRBV13 and TRBJ2-1): AAGVIQSPRHLIKEKRETATLKCYPIPRHDTVYWYQQGPGQDPQFLISFYEKMQSDKGSIPDRFSAQQFSDYHSELNMSSLELGDSALYFCASSLERGSNPYNDQFFGPGTRLTVL.

This chain connects TRBV7-2 to TRBJ2-1; TRBD2 agrees at 12 bases. Germline CDR1 reads SGHTA; CDR2 reads FQGNSA. V lost 6 bases, J lost 8 bases, and 5 bases stayed unmatched. This CDR3 is built from 14 residues. The CDR3 protein is CASRAGLAGHEQFF. CDR3 nucleotides: TGTGCCAGCAGGGCTGGACTAGCGGGACATGAGCAGTTCTTC.

The rearrangement links TRBV7-3 to TRBJ2-3; 7 bases are shared with TRBD1. The CDR3 covers 15 residues. Germline trimming cut 5 bases from V and 0 bases from J; bases unmatched to any gene: 5. Germline loops: CDR1 SGHTA, CDR2 FQGTGA. The CDR3 nucleotides read TGTGCCAGCAGCGCCTACAGGGGTAGCACAGATACGCAGTATTTT. Translated: CASSAYRGSTDTQYF.

This chain joins TRBV15 and TRBJ1-5; 7 bases are a match to TRBD1. The CDR3 contains 17 residues. In germline, CDR1 is LNHNV, CDR2 YYDKDF (reference sequence). J lost 0 bases, V lost 5 bases, and 10 bases had no gene match. Here the CDR3 reads CATSGRDSLYSNQPQHF. CDR3 coding DNA: TGTGCCACCAGCGGGCGGGACAGCCTATATAGCAATCAGCCCCAGCATTTT.

The J gene is TRBJ2-1, the V gene TRBV7-2, with D maybe TRBD2 (5 bases). Germline loops: CDR1 SGHTA, CDR2 FQGNSA. V lost 2 bases, J lost 10 bases, and 18 bases lay in between. This CDR3 is 15 amino acids long. For the CDR3, the DNA is TGTGCCAGCAGCTTACGAGGCCGGGGTAGGGCGGAGCAGTTCTTC. This codes for CASSLRGRGRAEQFF.

The V call is TRBV7-9, the J call TRBJ1-4, with TRBD1 as a possible D gene (6 bases). This CDR3 spans 16 amino acids. Germline V lookup: CDR1 SEHNR, CDR2 FQNEAQ (reference sequence). Trimming removed 5 bases at V and 10 bases at J, with 23 bases between. CDR3 nucleotide sequence: TGTGCCAGCAGCAAATACAGGGCTCTCCCGCCCGGAAAACTGTTTTTT. It translates to CASSKYRALPPGKLFF.

The J gene is TRBJ2-5, the V gene TRBV19; TRBD1 is a possible D gene (6 bases). The CDR3 sequence is 14 residues long. The germline gives CDR1 LNHDA, CDR2 SQIVND (reference sequence). Trimming took off 5 bases at V and 7 bases at J, with 17 bases between the two ends. The CDR3 DNA sequence: TGTGCCAGTAGTCAAGACAGGTCCCGGGGGACCCAGTACTTC. It specifies CASSQDRSRGTQYF.

The rearrangement joins TRBV7-6 to TRBJ2-1; 14 bases are shared with TRBD2. The CDR3 is 17 amino acids. V was pared by 4 bases and J by 12 bases, with 14 bases of the junction left unmatched. Germline values: CDR1 SGHVS, CDR2 FNYEAQ. The chain's CDR3 is CASSSRRLAGGPSGQFF. DNA for the CDR3: TGTGCCAGCAGCTCTAGGAGACTAGCGGGAGGGCCATCTGGGCAGTTCTTC.

This chain joins TRBV9 and TRBJ2-7; weak D call: TRBD1 (7 bases). The CDR3 sequence is 13 residues long. V dropped 3 bases and J dropped 4 bases, with 11 bases sitting between them. The germline V gene has CDR1 SGDLS and CDR2 YYNGEE. CDR3 sequence: CASSAAGGYEQYF. The CDR3 DNA is TGTGCCAGCAGCGCGGCAGGGGGGTACGAGCAGTACTTC.

This clone occurred a few times. The rearrangement links TRBV7-2 to TRBJ2-7; a weak D match, TRBD1 (6 bases). V dropped 5 bases and J dropped 5 bases, with 13 bases sitting between them. Looked up from germline, CDR1 is SGHTA and CDR2 is FQGNSA. The CDR3 has 13 residues. CDR3 DNA sequence: TGTGCCAGCAGCCCGAACAGGGACAACGAGCAGTACTTC. Translated: CASSPNRDNEQYF.

The rearrangement joins TRBV7-9 to TRBJ2-1; unclear D gene. The CDR3 spans 13 residues. The V and J ends lost 0 bases and 10 bases respectively, with 10 bases between them. The V gene's germline CDR1 is SEHNR and CDR2 FQNEAQ (reference sequence). The CDR3 DNA follows: TGTGCCAGCAGCTTAGCCACCACTATCGAGCAGTTCTTC. Translation: CASSLATTIEQFF.

This chain connects TRBV4-3 to TRBJ2-7; the match to TRBD1 covers 7 bases. Trimming took 0 bases from V and 0 from J; bases not matched to a gene: 8. Looked up from germline, CDR1 is LGHNA and CDR2 is YSLEER. The CDR3 totals 17 residues. The CDR3 nucleotides are TGCGCCAGCAGCCAAGACCCCAGGGGGATGAGCTCCTACGAGCAGTACTTC. Encoded protein: CASSQDPRGMSSYEQYF.

The chain joins TRBV5-1 to TRBJ2-2, with D possibly matching TRBD1 (5 bases). The length of the CDR3 is 15 residues. V was cut by 2 bases and J by 1 base, with 9 bases left in between. Per the germline V gene, CDR1 is SGHRS and CDR2 is YFSETQ. The CDR3 DNA is TGCGCCAGCAGCTTCTTCAGGGAGAACACCGGGGAGCTGTTTTTT. Translated: CASSFFRENTGELFF. The variable domain in full, with the rest retrieved from reference TRBV5-1 and TRBJ2-2, is KAGVTQTPRYLIKTRGQQVTLSCSPISGHRSVSWYQQTPGQGLQFLFEYFSETQRNKGNFPGRFSGRQFSNSRSEMNVSTLELGDSALYLCASSFFRENTGELFFGEGSRLTVL.

The rearrangement uses TRBV15 and TRBJ1-4; no reliable D call. This CDR3 is 14 amino acids long. V dropped 0 bases and J dropped 10 bases, with 12 bases sitting between them. Germline-derived CDR1 and CDR2 are LNHNV and YYDKDF (reference sequence). The CDR3 DNA follows: TGTGCCACCAGCAGAGATCGCCGGGAGGGAAAACTGTTTTTT. Encoded protein: CATSRDRREGKLFF.

The rearrangement uses TRBV28 and TRBJ2-1; D may be TRBD1 (5 bases). The CDR3 contains 14 residues. Per the germline V gene, CDR1 is MDHEN and CDR2 is SYDVKM. Trimming took off 2 bases at V and 6 bases at J, with 11 bases between the two ends. The CDR3 spells CASSLGAWSNEQFF. In nucleotides, the CDR3 is TGTGCCAGCAGTTTAGGGGCTTGGAGCAATGAGCAGTTCTTC.

The chain combines TRBV7-2 with TRBJ2-5, with D possibly matching TRBD1 (6 bases). Germline CDR1 reads SGHTA; CDR2 reads FQGNSA. This CDR3 has 15 amino acids. With 4 bases removed from V and 4 bases from J, the gap between germline ends came to 16 bases. DNA of the CDR3: TGTGCCAGCAGCTGGATACCGTTCAGGGGAGAGACCCAGTACTTC. This sequence encodes CASSWIPFRGETQYF.

This clone was picked up one time. The chain has TRBV4-3 and TRBJ2-1, with a possible D match to TRBD2 (5 bases). Germline V CDR1 and CDR2: LGHNA, YSLEER. The CDR3 runs 19 residues. The ends were cut back, 2 bases at V and 4 bases at J, with 24 bases in the middle. The CDR3 DNA sequence: TGCGCCAGCAGCCAAAGTTTTTTCGGGCCGACCGGGAAGTACAATGAGCAGTTCTTC. It codes for CASSQSFFGPTGKYNEQFF.

The V and J genes are TRBV7-2 and TRBJ2-3, with 9 bases fitting TRBD2. V gave up 2 bases and J gave up 6 bases; unmatched junction bases: 9. Per germline, CDR1 SGHTA and CDR2 FQGNSA. The CDR3 totals 16 residues. The CDR3 spells CASSLWLAGSADTQYF. As DNA, the CDR3 is TGTGCCAGCAGCTTATGGCTAGCGGGATCAGCCGATACGCAGTATTTT.

The chain joins TRBV7-2 to TRBJ1-5, with 11 nucleotides matching TRBD1. The V gene end was trimmed by 3 bases and the J gene end by 4 bases; junction bases not matched to a gene: 11. Germline CDR1 SGHTA, CDR2 FQGNSA. The CDR3 length is 18 residues. CDR3 DNA: TGTGCCAGCAGCTTGGGTTTCGGTCGGGACAGGGGGAATCAGCCCCAGCATTTT. Translation: CASSLGFGRDRGNQPQHF.

The chain joins TRBV28 to TRBJ1-2; D possibly corresponds to TRBD1 (5 bases). Trimming cost V 5 bases and J 4 bases, with 14 bases left between them. The CDR3 covers 14 residues. Germline values: CDR1 MDHEN, CDR2 SYDVKM. The CDR3 protein is CASSGRGGGYGYTF. CDR3 DNA: TGTGCCAGCAGTGGGCGGGGCGGGGGCTATGGCTACACCTTC.

The rearrangement uses TRBV7-9 and TRBJ2-5; 12 bases line up with TRBD1. Germline lookup yields CDR1 SEHNR and CDR2 FQNEAQ (reference sequence). V trimming: 2 bases; J trimming: 4 bases; junction bases outside the gene matches: 5. This CDR3 region has 16 residues. The CDR3: CASSLWGQGAGETQYF. The CDR3 DNA reads TGTGCCAGCAGCTTATGGGGACAGGGGGCGGGAGAGACCCAGTACTTC.

The V call is TRBV7-2, the J call TRBJ2-1; the match to TRBD2 covers 9 bases. J lost 7 bases, V lost 2 bases, and 6 bases had no gene match. From germline, CDR1 is SGHTA and CDR2 FQGNSA. This CDR3 region has 15 residues. This CDR3 is CASSLMTSGLNEQFF. The CDR3 region has the DNA TGTGCCAGCAGCTTAATGACTAGCGGTCTAAATGAGCAGTTCTTC.

This clone has more than one count but fewer than ten. The CDR3 loop reads CASSVGRGGRGYTF. In DNA, the CDR3 is TGTGCCAGCAGCGTAGGGCGGGGAGGTAGGGGCTACACCTTC. The chain combines TRBV9 with TRBJ1-2; D call uncertain. V lost 0 bases and J 8 bases, leaving 14 bases between the germline ends. Germline values: CDR1 SGDLS, CDR2 YYNGEE. The CDR3 extends over 14 amino acids. Full variable domain (remainder filled in from reference TRBV9 and TRBJ1-2): DSGVTQTPKHLITATGQRVTLRCSPRSGDLSVYWYQQSLDQGLQFLIQYYNGEERAKGNILERFSAQQFPDLHSELNLSSLELGDSALYFCASSVGRGGRGYTFGSGTRLTVV.

DNA of the CDR3: TGTGCCAGCAGCACCAGAGCGGGGCTCCAAGAGACCCAGTACTTC. Protein product: CASSTRAGLQETQYF. The chain couples TRBV7-6 to TRBJ2-5, with 7 bases matching TRBD2. CDR3 size: 15 residues. Per the germline V gene, CDR1 is SGHVS and CDR2 is FNYEAQ. The V gene end was trimmed by 5 bases and the J gene end by 1 base; junction bases not matched to a gene: 7.

V is TRBV5-1 and J is TRBJ2-7, with 9 bases fitting TRBD1. The length of the CDR3 is 16 residues. With V trimmed by 0 bases and J by 0 bases, 4 bases remained unmatched. Germline V CDR1 and CDR2: SGHRS, YFSETQ. As DNA, the CDR3 is TGCGCCAGCAGCTTGGTGACAGGGGGAAACTCCTACGAGCAGTACTTC. Its translation is CASSLVTGGNSYEQYF.

The chain links TRBV28 to TRBJ1-2; no reliable D call. Germline V gene sequence: CDR1 MDHEN, CDR2 SYDVKM. The germline V and J ends were trimmed by 4 bases and 5 bases, with 5 bases remaining between them. The CDR3 length is 11 residues. In nucleotides, the CDR3 is TGTGCCAGCAGTTCGGAGTATGGCTACACCTTC. It specifies CASSSEYGYTF.

The chain has TRBV28 and TRBJ2-7, with D hard to call. The ends were cut back, 6 bases at V and 8 bases at J, with 29 bases in the middle. The germline V gene has CDR1 MDHEN and CDR2 SYDVKM. This CDR3 region has 17 residues. CDR3 bases: TGTGCCAGCAGCACCCAAGGAACGGCGGTAATACGAACGAAGCAGTACTTC. Translating gives CASSTQGTAVIRTKQYF.

The chain combines TRBV9 with TRBJ1-4; D gene uncertain. The CDR3 contains 13 residues. V was pared by 5 bases and J by 0 bases, with 5 bases between. CDR1 is SGDLS and CDR2 is YYNGEE in the germline V gene. CDR3 in amino acids: CASSGTTNEKLFF. CDR3 DNA sequence: TGTGCCAGCAGTGGCACAACTAATGAAAAACTGTTTTTT.

This chain links TRBV2 with TRBJ2-2, with 8 bases lining up with TRBD1. Germline V gene data show CDR1 as SNHLY and CDR2 as FYNNEI. Trimming took 4 bases from V and 6 from J; bases not matched to a gene: 7. This CDR3 is 15 amino acids long. As DNA, the CDR3 is TGTGCCAGCAGTGTTACGGACAGGGTTTCCGGGGAGCTGTTTTTT. Translated, it gives CASSVTDRVSGELFF.

The chain couples TRBV5-1 to TRBJ2-7; D call uncertain. The CDR3 runs 13 residues. The V and J ends lost 4 bases and 2 bases respectively, with 10 bases between them. Germline CDR1 and CDR2: SGHRS and YFSETQ. The CDR3 bases are TGCGCCAGCAGCGGTACAGAGACCTACGAGCAGTACTTC. Residues: CASSGTETYEQYF.

This rearrangement joins TRBV7-2 to TRBJ2-7; D is ambiguous. The germline V gene has CDR1 SGHTA and CDR2 FQGNSA. The CDR3 runs to 13 residues. The V and J ends lost 1 base and 10 bases respectively, with 14 bases between them. CDR3: CASSLVEASDQYF. The CDR3 DNA follows: TGTGCCAGCAGCTTAGTAGAGGCCTCTGATCAGTACTTC.

This clone was found a few times. This chain joins TRBV7-9 and TRBJ1-2; TRBD1 is a possible D gene (5 bases). Germline CDR1 and CDR2: SEHNR and FQNEAQ (reference sequence). This CDR3 contains 14 residues. Trimming removed 5 bases from V and 8 bases from J, with 18 bases in between. This CDR3 is CASSLGTRRLGYTF. CDR3 sequence (DNA): TGTGCCAGCAGCCTGGGGACTCGGAGGTTAGGCTACACCTTC.